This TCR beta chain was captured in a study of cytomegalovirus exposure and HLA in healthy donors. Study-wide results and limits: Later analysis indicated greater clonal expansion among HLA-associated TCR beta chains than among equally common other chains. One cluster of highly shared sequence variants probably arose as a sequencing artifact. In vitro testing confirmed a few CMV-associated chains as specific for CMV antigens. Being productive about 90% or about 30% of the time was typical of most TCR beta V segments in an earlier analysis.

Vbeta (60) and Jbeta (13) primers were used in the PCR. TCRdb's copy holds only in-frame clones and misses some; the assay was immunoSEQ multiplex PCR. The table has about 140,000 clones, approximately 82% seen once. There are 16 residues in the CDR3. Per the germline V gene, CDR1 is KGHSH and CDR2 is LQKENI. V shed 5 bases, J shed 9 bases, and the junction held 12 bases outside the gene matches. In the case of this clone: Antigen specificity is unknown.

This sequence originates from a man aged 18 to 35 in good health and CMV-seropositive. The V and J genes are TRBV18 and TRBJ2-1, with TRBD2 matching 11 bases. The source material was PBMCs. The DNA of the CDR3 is TGTGCCAGCTCAAGTCTAGCGGGAGGTCCTTCGGGTGAGCAGTTCTTC. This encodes CASSSLAGGPSGEQFF.